The clone carrying this T cell receptor (beta chain) came up once. The data are from a study of blood T cell repertoires in COVID-19. Study as a whole: From the United States, Italy and Spain came samples of acute and convalescent COVID-19. From T cells, B-cell-depleted T cells, or PBMCs came the material, which was cDNA or gDNA.

In the original analysis: Using reference gene primer amplification, nucleated cell counts were estimated. Libraries were prepared by immunoSEQ multiplex PCR; TCRdb keeps only in-frame clonotypes and omits some of them. The D gene and trimming were derived from the DNA, and the V and J assignments and clone size from that table. The sample includes roughly 190,000 clones, more than 75% seen only once; the top ten take about 9%. Sample: peripheral blood. This sequence was found in a woman aged 50 to 60 with active or convalescent COVID-19.

CDR3 DNA sequence: TGCGCCAGCTGGGACCGGGGCGGGGGCAACGGGGAGCTGTTTTTT. This translates into CASWDRGGGNGELFF. The rearrangement joins TRBV5-1 to TRBJ2-2, with a weak D call TRBD2 (7 bases). V was pared by 7 bases and J by 7 bases, with 20 bases between. Germline-derived CDR1 and CDR2 are SGHRS and YFSETQ. The CDR3 covers 15 residues.